These T cell receptor beta chains were read from a single sample in a study of blood T cell repertoires in COVID-19. This table comes from immunoSEQ multiplex PCR, and its TCRdb copy is limited to in-frame clones, with some not included. The sample has around 300,000 clones, roughly 89% seen once; the top ten hold 0.85% to 0.95%. The sample consisted of peripheral blood. The receptors originated from a woman between 35 and 50 years old who had recovered from COVID-19. Each CDR3 is given with its conserved first and last residue. The D gene is left open where the match is weak. Size values are once, few and many counts, or a class for expanded clones, and some rows have none.

j_gene	abundance	v_gene	d_gene	CDR3nt	CDR3aa
TRBJ1-1	NA	TRBV5-1	NA	TGCGCCAGCCAACCGGGGGGGCGTAGAGACACTGAAGCTTTCTTT	CASQPGGRRDTEAFF
TRBJ1-2	few	TRBV12-3/TRBV12-4	NA	TGTGCCAGCAGTCCGACTGAAAACTATGGCTACACCTTC	CASSPTENYGYTF
TRBJ1-3	NA	TRBV3-1/TRBV3-2	NA	TGTGCCAGCAGCCAAGGGAGACAGACTGTCCGCTCTGGAAACACCATATATTTT	CASSQGRQTVRSGNTIYF
TRBJ2-2	NA	TRBV3-1/TRBV3-2	TRBD2	TGTGCCAGCAGCCAAGGACTAGCGGGAGTCACCGGTACCGGGGAGCTGTTTTTT	CASSQGLAGVTGTGELFF
TRBJ2-3	NA	TRBV10-3	NA	TGTGCCATCAGTGACTTGGGGGACTTCACAGATACGCAGTATTTT	CAISDLGDFTDTQYF
TRBJ1-2	NA	TRBV19	TRBD1	TGTGCCAGTAGGCCCGGGACAGGGGAAGGCTACACCTTC	CASRPGTGEGYTF
TRBJ2-5	once	TRBV28	NA	TGTGCCAGCAGTACCACGACCAGGGCCCAAGAGACCCAGTACTTC	CASSTTTRAQETQYF
TRBJ2-3	NA	TRBV28	TRBD2	TGTGCCAGCAGTTTAGGGTGGCGGGAGGCCGGGTTAGATACGCAGTATTTT	CASSLGWREAGLDTQYF
TRBJ2-2	NA	TRBV6-4	TRBD2	TGTGCCAGCAGTAAACTAGCGGGAGTGGAAACCGGGGAGCTGTTTTTT	CASSKLAGVETGELFF
TRBJ2-7	NA	TRBV27	NA	TGTGCCAGCTCCCCGGGGCTAGCGACAATATACGAGCAGTACTTC	CASSPGLATIYEQYF
TRBJ2-2	NA	TRBV11-3	TRBD2	TGTGCCAGCAGCGAAGTAGCGGGAGGGCCGGACACCGGGGAGCTGTTTTTT	CASSEVAGGPDTGELFF
TRBJ1-4	NA	TRBV30	NA	TGTGCCTGGAGTGTACAGAGTAATGAAAAACTGTTTTTT	CAWSVQSNEKLFF
TRBJ1-1	NA	TRBV5-1	TRBD1	TGCGCCAGCGGGACAGGTGGGAACACTGAAGCTTTCTTT	CASGTGGNTEAFF
TRBJ2-5	NA	TRBV28	NA	TGTGCCAGCAGTTTAAATTTTTGGACTACCTCGGAGACCCAGTACTTC	CASSLNFWTTSETQYF
TRBJ1-1	NA	TRBV29-1	TRBD1	TGCAGCGTCTCGGATCCCTCTCGACAGGGTGTAGGAGCTTTCTTT	CSVSDPSRQGVGAFF
TRBJ2-5	once	TRBV29-1	NA	TGCAGCGTTGACGATGCAGGGATGGGGTGGGAGACCCAGTACTTC	CSVDDAGMGWETQYF